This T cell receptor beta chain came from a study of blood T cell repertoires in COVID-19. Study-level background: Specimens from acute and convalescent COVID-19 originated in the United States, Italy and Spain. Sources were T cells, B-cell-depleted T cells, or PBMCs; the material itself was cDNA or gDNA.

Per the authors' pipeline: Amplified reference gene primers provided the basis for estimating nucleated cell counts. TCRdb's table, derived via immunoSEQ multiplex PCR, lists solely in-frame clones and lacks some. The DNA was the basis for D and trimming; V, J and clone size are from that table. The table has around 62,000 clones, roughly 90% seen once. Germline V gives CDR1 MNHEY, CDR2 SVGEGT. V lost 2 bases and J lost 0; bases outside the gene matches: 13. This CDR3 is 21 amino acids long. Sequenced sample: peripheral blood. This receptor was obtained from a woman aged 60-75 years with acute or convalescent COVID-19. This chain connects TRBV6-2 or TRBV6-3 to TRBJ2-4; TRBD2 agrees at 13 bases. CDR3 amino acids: CASSYRTGLAGITLAKNIQYF. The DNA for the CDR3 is TGTGCCAGCAGTTACCGAACGGGACTAGCGGGGATAACGCTAGCCAAAAACATTCAGTACTTC.